This T cell receptor (beta chain) was profiled in a study of cytomegalovirus exposure and HLA in healthy donors. Study details: About 85 million unique TCRs from HLA-typed donors were held in an early release of data. General study results and limits: Most of the TCR beta V segments (in an earlier analysis) were productive either about 90% or about 30% of the time. In a later analysis, TCR beta V- and J-gene trimming showed a link to a missense DCLRE1C variant. Later, TCR association rates were found to vary by HLA locus, highest for DRB1 and lowest for HLA-C.

On this clone: Its target is not known.

PCR amplification relied on 60 Vbeta primers (plus 13 Jbeta primers). The table came from immunoSEQ multiplex PCR; TCRdb's copy has only in-frame clones and leaves some out. The table records about 210,000 clones, under 85% of them present only once. CDR3 size: 17 residues. Germline-derived CDR1 and CDR2 are MGHRA and YSYEKL. Trimming took 4 bases from V and 0 from J; bases not matched to a gene: 9. This receptor was identified in a woman between 45 and 60 years old in good health and CMV-seropositive. The chain has TRBV4-1 and TRBJ2-1; the match to TRBD2 covers 7 bases. Material for sequencing was PBMCs. CDR3 sequence: CASSPLTGGSSYNEQFF. CDR3 DNA: TGCGCCAGCAGCCCCCTGACCGGGGGGAGCTCCTACAATGAGCAGTTCTTC.